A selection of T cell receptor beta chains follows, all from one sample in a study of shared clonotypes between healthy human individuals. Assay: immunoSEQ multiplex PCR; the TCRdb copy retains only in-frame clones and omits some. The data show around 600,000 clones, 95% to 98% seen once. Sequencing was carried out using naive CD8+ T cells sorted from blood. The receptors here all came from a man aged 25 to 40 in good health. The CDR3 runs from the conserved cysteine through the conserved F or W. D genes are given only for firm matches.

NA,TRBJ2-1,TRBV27,CASTLGSPYNEQFF
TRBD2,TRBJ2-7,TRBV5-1,CASSLTPMTSGNRGEQYF
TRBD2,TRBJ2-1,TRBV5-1,CASSWTSGMDEQFF
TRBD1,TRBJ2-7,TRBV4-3,CASSRGTGGSYEQYF
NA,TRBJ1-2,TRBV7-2,CASSYLTGDYGYTF
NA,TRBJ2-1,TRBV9,CASSPAENEQFF
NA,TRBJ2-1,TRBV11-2,CASSLGLSGFNEQFF
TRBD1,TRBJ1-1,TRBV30,CAGDSLNTEAFF
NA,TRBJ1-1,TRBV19,CASSIMTPGEAFF
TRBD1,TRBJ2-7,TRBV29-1,CSVSGTGFYEQYF
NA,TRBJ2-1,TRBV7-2,CASSSASYNEQFF
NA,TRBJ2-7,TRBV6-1,CASHLTSYEQYF
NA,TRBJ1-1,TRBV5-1,CASSLGERGFTEAFF
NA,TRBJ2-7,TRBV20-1,CSAREYYEQYF
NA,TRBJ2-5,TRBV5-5,CASSRRAAETTQETQYF
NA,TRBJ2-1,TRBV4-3,CASSQDGSGTNEQFF
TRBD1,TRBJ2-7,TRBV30,CAWSGGQAFAQYF
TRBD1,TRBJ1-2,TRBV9,CASREGAYGYTF
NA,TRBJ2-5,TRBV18,CASSPSEDGILGTQYF
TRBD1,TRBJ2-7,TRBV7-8,CASRGQGESEQYF
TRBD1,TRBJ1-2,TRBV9,CASSVEGGRGYTF
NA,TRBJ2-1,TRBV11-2,CASSGRYNEQFF
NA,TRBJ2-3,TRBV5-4,CASSLSKGTDTQYF
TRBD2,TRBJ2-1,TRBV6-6,CASSLAGGPFNEQFF
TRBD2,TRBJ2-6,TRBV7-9,CASSSGLAGGISGANVLTF
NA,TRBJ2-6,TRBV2,CASSEWQAGANVLTF
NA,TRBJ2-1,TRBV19,CASSISLARLNNEQFF
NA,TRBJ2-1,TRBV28,CASSLEPGSRGGNEQFF
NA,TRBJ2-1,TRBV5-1,CASSLAQYNEQFF
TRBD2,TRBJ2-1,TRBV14,CASSHRTGTSSHNEQFF
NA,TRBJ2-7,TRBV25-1,CASRVHYEQYF
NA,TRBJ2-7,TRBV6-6,CASSLYGPYEQYF
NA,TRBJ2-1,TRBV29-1,CSVEGVGYEQFF
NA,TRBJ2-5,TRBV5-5,CASSLIGIQETQYF
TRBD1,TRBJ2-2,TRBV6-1,CATGTGNTGELFF
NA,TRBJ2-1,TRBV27,CASSLGGPYNEQFF
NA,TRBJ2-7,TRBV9,CASSPRRSTYEQYF
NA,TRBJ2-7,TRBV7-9,CASSPEYEQYF
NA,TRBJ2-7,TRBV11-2,CASSLDLGEQYF
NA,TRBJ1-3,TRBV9,CASSPTGNTIYF
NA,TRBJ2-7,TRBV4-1,CASSQEPLLAYEQYF
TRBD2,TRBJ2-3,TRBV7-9,CASRTSGRASTDTQYF
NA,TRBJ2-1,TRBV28,CASSLSVSGWDNRDNEQFF
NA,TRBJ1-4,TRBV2,CASSDTAATNEKLFF
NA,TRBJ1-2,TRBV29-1,CSVEQGVYGYTF
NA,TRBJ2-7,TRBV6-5,CASSYSGTGYEQYF
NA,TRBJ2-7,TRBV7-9,CASSLAMVGEQYF
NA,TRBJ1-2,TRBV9,CASSRVDGYTF
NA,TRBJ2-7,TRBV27,CASSLSYEQYF
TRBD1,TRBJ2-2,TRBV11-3,CASSSSRGLSTGELFF
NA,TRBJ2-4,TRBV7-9,CASSLVSAGPKNIQYF